A single sample gave rise to the 15 T cell receptor beta chains below, sequenced in a study of control samples from healthy donors and cancer patients. The data were produced by immunoSEQ multiplex PCR, yet TCRdb's version contains in-frame clones alone and is incomplete. The data hold approximately 230,000 clones, with roughly 82% observed a single time. The material sequenced was PBMCs. The source is a woman aged 60 to 75 with lung cancer.

This clone was found once. The rearrangement uses TRBV2 and TRBJ2-7; D is perhaps TRBD2 (5 bases). The length of the CDR3 is 15 residues. Trimming took 2 bases from V and 2 from J, leaving 13 bases between them. Germline V gene sequence: CDR1 SNHLY, CDR2 FYNNEI. The DNA for the CDR3 is TGTGCCAGCAGTGAAAATCGAGGGTCCCCCTACGAGCAGTACTTC. As protein: CASSENRGSPYEQYF.

The rearrangement links TRBV19 to TRBJ1-2, with D possibly matching TRBD1 (6 bases). Germline V gene sequence: CDR1 LNHDA, CDR2 SQIVND (reference sequence). This CDR3 has 14 residues. V was pared by 6 bases and J by 4 bases, with 15 bases between. CDR3 nucleotide sequence: TGTGCCAGTAGCCAATTGAGGGGGGTCTATGGCTACACCTTC. This sequence encodes CASSQLRGVYGYTF.

This chain connects TRBV2 to TRBJ2-1; a possible D gene is TRBD2 (5 bases). The CDR3 covers 15 residues. CDR1 SNHLY and CDR2 FYNNEI come from the germline V gene. V shed 3 bases and J shed 9 bases, with 18 bases lying between them. CDR3 amino acids: CASSDSLVAGGEQFF. In DNA form, the CDR3 reads TGTGCCAGCAGTGATTCGTTGGTAGCCGGAGGTGAGCAGTTCTTC.

The chain links TRBV27 to TRBJ2-1; D gene uncertain. The V end was cut by 8 bases, the J end by 7 bases, with 12 bases between. The CDR3 consists of 12 residues. From germline, CDR1 is MNHEY and CDR2 SMNVEV (reference sequence). The CDR3 DNA is TGTGCCAGCCTAGGCAGATTGAATGAGCAGTTCTTC. As protein: CASLGRLNEQFF.

This chain uses TRBV6-6 with TRBJ2-2; D may be TRBD1 (6 bases). Germline values: CDR1 MNHNY, CDR2 SVGAGI (reference sequence). Trimming left V 10 bases short and J 4 bases short, with 22 bases between. This CDR3 contains 16 residues. CDR3 nucleotide sequence: TGTGCCATCAAGTCCAGCAGGGGCCTCACCACCGGGGAGCTGTTTTTT. It yields the protein CAIKSSRGLTTGELFF.

The V and J genes are TRBV11-1 and TRBJ1-2; TRBD1 might be the D (5 bases). The V end lost 5 bases, the J end lost 5 bases, and 18 bases lay between the germline ends. The CDR3 is made up of 15 amino acids. Per germline, CDR1 SGHAT and CDR2 FQDESV (reference sequence). CDR3 DNA sequence: TGTGCCAGCAGCCCAGGGTTCGGTGAATTTTATGGCTACACCTTC. Translated: CASSPGFGEFYGYTF.

The chain combines TRBV7-6 with TRBJ1-5; D may be TRBD1 (5 bases). V lost 1 base and J lost 3, with 10 bases in between. CDR1 and CDR2 (germline): SGHVS, FNYEAQ. The CDR3 has 15 residues. The chain's CDR3 is CASSLGGSDNQPQHF. Written as DNA, the CDR3 is TGTGCCAGCAGCTTAGGGGGCAGTGACAATCAGCCCCAGCATTTT.

V is TRBV9 and J is TRBJ2-5, with D perhaps assigned TRBD1 or TRBD2 (5 bases each). Between the trimmed V and J ends, which lost 0 bases and 5 bases, there was a span of 8 bases. Germline V gene data show CDR1 as SGDLS and CDR2 as YYNGEE. The CDR3 loop spans 13 amino acids. The CDR3 sequence is CASSVGGVETQYF. The CDR3 DNA reads TGTGCCAGCAGCGTAGGAGGGGTTGAGACCCAGTACTTC.

This chain connects TRBV10-1 to TRBJ2-1, with D uncertain. V dropped 5 bases and J dropped 6 bases, with 8 bases sitting between them. CDR1 WNHNN and CDR2 SYGVQD come from the germline V gene (reference sequence). This CDR3 spans 12 amino acids. The CDR3 DNA is TGCGCCAGCAGTCAGGATTTCAATGAGCAGTTCTTC. Protein: CASSQDFNEQFF.

V and J are TRBV7-8 and TRBJ2-5, with 11 bases matching TRBD1. J lost 5 bases, V lost 6 bases, and 11 bases had no gene match. Germline CDR1 and CDR2: SGHVS and FQNEAQ. The CDR3 has 16 residues. The DNA of the CDR3 is TGTGCCAGCAGTCAAGCAGGGACAGGGGGTATGGAGACCCAGTACTTC. This encodes CASSQAGTGGMETQYF.

The chain joins TRBV28 to TRBJ2-3; D unclear. The V end was cut by 2 bases, the J end by 0 bases, with 0 bases between. This CDR3 is built from 12 residues. Per the germline V gene, CDR1 is MDHEN and CDR2 is SYDVKM. This chain's CDR3 is CASSLSTDTQYF. The CDR3 coding sequence is TGTGCCAGCAGTTTAAGCACAGATACGCAGTATTTT.

The chain carries TRBV15 and TRBJ2-7, with D unclear. Germline lookup yields CDR1 LNHNV and CDR2 YYDKDF (reference sequence). The CDR3 totals 15 residues. V lost 5 bases to trimming and J lost 1 base, with 15 bases between them. CDR3 nucleotide sequence: TGTGCCACCAGCCCAGCAGGTGCGCAATCCTACGAGCAGTACTTC. Protein: CATSPAGAQSYEQYF.

The rearrangement uses TRBV4-2 and TRBJ2-7; TRBD1 matches 7 bases. CDR1 and CDR2 (germline): LGHNA, YNFKEQ. V lost 1 base, J lost 1 base, and 4 bases stayed unmatched. This CDR3 has 15 residues. The CDR3: CASSQVGTESYEQYF. The CDR3 DNA sequence: TGTGCCAGCAGCCAAGTAGGGACAGAGTCCTACGAGCAGTACTTC.

This clone was recorded a few times. The rearrangement links TRBV5-4 to TRBJ1-1; possible D gene TRBD1, 5 bases. This CDR3 is built from 11 residues. V lost 4 bases to trimming and J lost 8 bases, with 9 bases between them. Germline CDR1 and CDR2: SGHNT and YYREEE (reference sequence). CDR3 protein: CASSDYREAFF. CDR3 nucleotide sequence: TGTGCCAGCAGCGATTACAGGGAAGCTTTCTTT.

This clone came up a few times. The CDR3 DNA reads as TGTGCCAGCAGTTCCCAGGGGAACGAAGAGACCCAGTACTTC. Translation: CASSSQGNEETQYF. The rearrangement links TRBV5-4 to TRBJ2-5, with a tentative D call TRBD1 (6 bases). Germline CDR1 SGHNT, CDR2 YYREEE (reference sequence). The length of the CDR3 is 14 residues. Trimming cost V 5 bases and J 3 bases, with 14 bases left between them.